This TCR beta chain was sequenced in a study of early T cells in non-severe SARS-CoV-2 infection. This clonotype occurred many times. The library protocol tagged individual cDNA molecules with unique molecular identifiers. A single record per CDR3 protein comes from TCRdb applying MiXCR to the 5' RACE reads. The table has over 45,000 distinct CDR3 sequences, about 11% seen once. Trimming removed 5 bases at V and 0 bases at J, with 10 bases between. The CDR3 consists of 14 residues. The germline gives CDR1 SGHTA, CDR2 FQGNSA. The rearrangement links TRBV7-2 to TRBJ2-5, with no clear D. This clonotype was obtained from an adult who was a healthcare worker with PCR-confirmed SARS-CoV-2 infection or an uninfected control (not recorded which). Material: whole blood. For the CDR3, the DNA is TGTGCCAGCAGCCCCAGACGGGACCAAGAGACCCAGTACTTC. Translating it yields CASSPRRDQETQYF.